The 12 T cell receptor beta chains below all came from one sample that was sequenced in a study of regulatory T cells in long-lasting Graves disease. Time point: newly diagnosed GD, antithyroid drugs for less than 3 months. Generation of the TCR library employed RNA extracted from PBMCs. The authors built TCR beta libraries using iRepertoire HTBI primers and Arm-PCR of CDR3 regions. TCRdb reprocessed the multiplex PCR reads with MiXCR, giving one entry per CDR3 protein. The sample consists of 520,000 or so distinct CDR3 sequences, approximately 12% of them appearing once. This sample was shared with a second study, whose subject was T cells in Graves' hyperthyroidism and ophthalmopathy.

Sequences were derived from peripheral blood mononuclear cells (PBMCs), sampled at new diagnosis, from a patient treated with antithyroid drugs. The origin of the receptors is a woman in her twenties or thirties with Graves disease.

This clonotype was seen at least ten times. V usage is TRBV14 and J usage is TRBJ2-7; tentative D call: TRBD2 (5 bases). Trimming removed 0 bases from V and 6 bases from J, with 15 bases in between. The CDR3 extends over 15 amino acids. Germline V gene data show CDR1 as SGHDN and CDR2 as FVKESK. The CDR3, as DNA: TGTGCCAGCAGCCAAGAAGAGGGCCCATCGGGCGAGCAGTACTTC. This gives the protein CASSQEEGPSGEQYF.

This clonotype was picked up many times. Written as DNA, the CDR3 is TGTGCCAGCAGTTCTCCTCCCCGGGCGGGGGCTTTCTTT. Protein product: CASSSPPRAGAFF. J is TRBJ1-1 and V is TRBV28; D gene uncertain. V shed 4 bases and J shed 11 bases, with 17 bases lying between them. Germline assignment: CDR1 MDHEN and CDR2 SYDVKM. The CDR3 sequence is 13 residues long.

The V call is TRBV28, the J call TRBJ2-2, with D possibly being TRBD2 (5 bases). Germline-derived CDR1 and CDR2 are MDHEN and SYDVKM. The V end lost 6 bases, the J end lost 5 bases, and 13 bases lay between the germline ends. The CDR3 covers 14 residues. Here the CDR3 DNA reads TGTGCCAGCAGCTGGGGAGCTTGGACCGGGGAGCTGTTTTTT. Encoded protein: CASSWGAWTGELFF.

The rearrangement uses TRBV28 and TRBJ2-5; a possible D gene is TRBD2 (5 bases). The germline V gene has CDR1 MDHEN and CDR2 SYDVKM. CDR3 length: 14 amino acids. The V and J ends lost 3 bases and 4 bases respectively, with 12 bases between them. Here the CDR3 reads CASSFGPRGETQYF. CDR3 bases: TGTGCCAGCAGTTTCGGCCCTCGGGGAGAGACCCAGTACTTC.

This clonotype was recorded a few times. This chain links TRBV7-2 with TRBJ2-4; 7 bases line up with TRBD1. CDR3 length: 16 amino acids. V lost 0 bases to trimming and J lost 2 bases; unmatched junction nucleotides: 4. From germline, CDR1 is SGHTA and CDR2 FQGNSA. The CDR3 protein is CASSLAGGGTKNIQYF. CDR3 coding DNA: TGTGCCAGCAGCTTAGCAGGGGGCGGAACCAAAAACATTCAGTACTTC.

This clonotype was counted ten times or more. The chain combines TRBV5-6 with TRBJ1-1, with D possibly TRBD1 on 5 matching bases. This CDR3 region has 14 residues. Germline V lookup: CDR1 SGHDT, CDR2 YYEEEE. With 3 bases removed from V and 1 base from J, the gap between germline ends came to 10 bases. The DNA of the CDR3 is TGTGCCAGCAGCTCTACAGGCGCGAACACTGAAGCTTTCTTT. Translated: CASSSTGANTEAFF.

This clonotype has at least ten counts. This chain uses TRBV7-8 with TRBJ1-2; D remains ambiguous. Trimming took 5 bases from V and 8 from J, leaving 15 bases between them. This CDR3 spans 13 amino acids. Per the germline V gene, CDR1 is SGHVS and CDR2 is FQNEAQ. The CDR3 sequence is CASSRDRTWGYTF. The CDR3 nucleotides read TGTGCCAGCAGCCGCGATCGCACGTGGGGCTACACCTTC.

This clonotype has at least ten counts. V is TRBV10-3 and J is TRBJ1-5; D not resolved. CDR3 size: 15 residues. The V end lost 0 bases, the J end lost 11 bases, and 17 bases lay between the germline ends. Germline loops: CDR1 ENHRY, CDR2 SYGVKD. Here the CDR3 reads CAISESAVALVAQHF. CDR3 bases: TGTGCCATCAGTGAGTCGGCGGTAGCCCTCGTAGCCCAGCATTTT.

Here the CDR3 reads CASSYSVGGGYNEQFF. CDR3 nucleotides: TGTGCCAGCAGTTATTCTGTAGGGGGGGGGTACAATGAGCAGTTCTTC. V gene TRBV6-5 combines with J gene TRBJ2-1; maybe TRBD2 (7 bases). Trimming pared 3 bases from V and 4 bases from J, leaving 16 bases between. CDR1 MNHEY and CDR2 SVGAGI come from the germline V gene. The CDR3 covers 16 residues.

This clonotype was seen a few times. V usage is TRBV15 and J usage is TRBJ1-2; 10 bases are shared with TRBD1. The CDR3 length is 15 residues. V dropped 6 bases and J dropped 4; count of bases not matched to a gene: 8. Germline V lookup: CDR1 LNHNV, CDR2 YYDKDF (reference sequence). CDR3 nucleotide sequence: TGTGCCACCAGTCCCGACAGGGGGCGAGGCTATGGCTACACCTTC. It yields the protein CATSPDRGRGYGYTF.

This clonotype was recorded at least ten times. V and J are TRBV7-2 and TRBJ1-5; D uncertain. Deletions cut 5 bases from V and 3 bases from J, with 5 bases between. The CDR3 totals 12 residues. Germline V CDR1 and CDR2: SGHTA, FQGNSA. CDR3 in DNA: TGTGCCAGCAGCCCCAACAATCAGCCCCAGCATTTT. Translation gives CASSPNNQPQHF.

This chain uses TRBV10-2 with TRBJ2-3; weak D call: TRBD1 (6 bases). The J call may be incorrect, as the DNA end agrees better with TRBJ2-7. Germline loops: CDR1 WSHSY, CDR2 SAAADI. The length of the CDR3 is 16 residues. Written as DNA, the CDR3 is TGCGCCAGCGTTATGAAACAGGGTATCACCATCCACGAGCAGTACTTC. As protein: CASVMKQGITIHEQYF.